The present T cell receptor beta chain was sequenced within a study of T cell responses to AZD1222 COVID-19 vaccine. Study results and caveats: At 160-218 and 743-854, vaccine-associated CD4 TCRs were dominant, and they spanned spike.

Sequencing was performed with immunoSEQ multiplex PCR; in TCRdb, only in-frame clones are kept and a portion is missing. There are 45,000 to 55,000 clones in the sample; 80% to 90% occur only once, and around 6.5% lies in the top ten. This clone was observed once. Its matching antigen is unknown. Sequenced here: peripheral blood, sampled 28 days after the second AZD1222 dose. This receptor was identified in an adult who received the AZD1222 COVID-19 vaccine.

In DNA, the CDR3 is TGCGCCAGCAGCTTGGGGAACAGGGAGCCCTGGCATTTT. This codes for CASSLGNREPWHF. This chain connects TRBV5-1 to TRBJ1-5; D possibly corresponds to TRBD1 (6 bases). CDR1 is SGHRS and CDR2 is YFSETQ in the germline V gene. The CDR3 is 13 amino acids. Trimming removed 0 bases from V and 15 bases from J, with 16 bases in between.